What follows describes a single T cell receptor beta chain. This clonotype appeared many times. Its antigen is unknown. No base-level quality is on record; no much larger clone is a single base apart. The record originates from a study of T cells after yellow fever vaccination (dated by TCRdb to the late 2010s). For context, the study as a whole: Libraries from fractions with low cell numbers were prepared with the SMART-Seq v4 Ultra Low Input RNA kit. To track T-cell clones before and after primary and booster YFV17D yellow fever vaccination, bulk TCR alpha and beta repertoires were sequenced longitudinally. Two healthy male donors made up the cohort, one aged 18 to 29 years and the other aged 30 to 40 years. Bulk PBMC replicates and cell subsets were isolated from blood drawn at multiple timepoints before and after both primary and secondary immunization.

This specimen's treatment or condition label, interpreted: live attenuated yellow fever vaccine strain. At each blood-draw timepoint, two biological replicates of bulk PBMCs were collected. PBMCs were isolated from peripheral blood using a standard Ficoll-Paque protocol. TriZol was used to extract RNA from bulk PBMCs, from CD4 and CD8 fractions, and from dextramer-positive and dextramer-negative fractions. For this chain, trimming is 8 bases at the V end and 4 bases at the J end, and the number of junction bases without a gene match is 6. CDR1 and CDR2 were assigned from the germline V gene (reference sequence) as MNHNY and SVGAGI. Spanning cysteine to phenylalanine, the CDR3 consists of 14 amino acids. Only CDR3 DNA is held: 42 bases, read in frame from base 1. Instrument on record: Illumina NovaSeq 6000. Synthesis of TCR cDNA relied on 5'RACE template switching, a step that introduced a universal primer site along with unique molecular identifiers. Priming of cDNA synthesis was performed from both the TCR alpha and TCR beta constant segments. Library amplification used two PCR steps, and the second PCR step added sample barcodes and sequencing adapters. Sequencing of libraries was performed on Illumina HiSeq 2500 (2x100 bp) or NovaSeq (2x150 bp). In the paper's pipeline: MIGEC was used to demultiplex reads and collapse the reads into UMI consensus sequences, and MiXCR was used for V(D)J alignment. Vaccine-responding clonotypes were identified with edgeR using replicate PBMC samples, with FDR below 0.01 and a log2 fold change above 5 up to day 15 being required. Each bulk clonotype received a CD4 or CD8 identity based on whether the sequenced CD4 or CD8 repertoire contained that clonotype at higher abundance. The raw public data were reprocessed by TCRdb itself: fastp quality trimming at Q25, MiXCR clonotype calling, in-frame beta chains only. CDR3 protein duplicates are merged, each entry listing the most common genes and DNA. Clone size and V and J calls follow TCRdb, not the original study. Within this sample are around 330,000 distinct CDR3 sequences, with around 4% of them counted one time only. Of the sample, about 25% falls within the top ten clones.

The paper's findings and limits, for the study overall: Only a couple of donors were included in the study, so the extent to which the findings can be generalized is limited. A small share of clonotypes was detected in both CD4 and CD8 compartments, with the overlap likely arising from convergent recombination. Most clones expanded after primary vaccination were re-detected after the booster (almost 98% of CD4 and approximately 88% of CD8), suggesting broad memory maintenance. The secondary T-cell response was found to be weaker but faster than the primary response, with a peak reached on day 5 rather than on day 15. Computational filtering was required because FACS-sorted repertoires could contain abundant contaminating clonotypes from the bulk population.

The sequence links TRBV6-6 to TRBJ2-3; the central 10 bases match TRBD2. This receptor was obtained from a man between 18 and 35 years old who received the YFV17D yellow fever vaccine. The sequencing here drew on PBMCs, taken on the day of the yellow fever booster vaccination. The CDR3: CASQASGGSDTQYF. Read as DNA, the sequence is TGTGCCAGCCAGGCTAGCGGGGGTTCAGATACGCAGTATTTT.